This T cell receptor beta chain was captured by sequencing in a study of cytomegalovirus exposure and HLA in healthy donors. In the PCR, 60 Vbeta and 13 Jbeta primers were used. Here immunoSEQ multiplex PCR was the method, and the copy in TCRdb shows in-frame clones only, minus some. The sample records 130,000 or so clones, about three quarters being singletons. Trimming took off 4 bases at V and 5 bases at J, with 17 bases between the two ends. The germline V gene has CDR1 LNHDA and CDR2 SQIVND (reference sequence). This CDR3 has 15 residues. Sequenced: PBMCs. The gene calls are TRBV19 and TRBJ1-1; D is undetermined. The receptor was isolated from a female donor in good health and CMV-seronegative. The CDR3: CASSSHSQKWTEAFF. The CDR3 DNA reads as TGTGCCAGTAGTAGTCACAGCCAGAAATGGACTGAAGCTTTCTTT.